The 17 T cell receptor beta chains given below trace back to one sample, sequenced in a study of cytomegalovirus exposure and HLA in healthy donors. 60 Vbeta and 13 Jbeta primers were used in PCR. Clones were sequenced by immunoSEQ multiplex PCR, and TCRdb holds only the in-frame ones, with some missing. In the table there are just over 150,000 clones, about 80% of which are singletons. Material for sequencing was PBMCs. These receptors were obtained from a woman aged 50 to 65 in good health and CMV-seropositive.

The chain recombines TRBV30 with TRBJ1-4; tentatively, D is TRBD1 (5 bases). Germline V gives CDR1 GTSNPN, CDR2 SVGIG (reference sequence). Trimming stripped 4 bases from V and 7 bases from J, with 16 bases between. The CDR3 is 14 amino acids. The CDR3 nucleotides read TGTGCCTGGACACCGAAGGGGATGATTGAAAAACTGTTTTTT. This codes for CAWTPKGMIEKLFF. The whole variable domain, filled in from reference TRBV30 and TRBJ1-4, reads SQTIHQWPATLVQPVGSPLSLECTVEGTSNPNLYWYRQAAGRGLQLLFYSVGIGQISSEVPQNLSASRPQDRQFILSSKKLLLSDSGFYLCAWTPKGMIEKLFFGSGTQLSVL.

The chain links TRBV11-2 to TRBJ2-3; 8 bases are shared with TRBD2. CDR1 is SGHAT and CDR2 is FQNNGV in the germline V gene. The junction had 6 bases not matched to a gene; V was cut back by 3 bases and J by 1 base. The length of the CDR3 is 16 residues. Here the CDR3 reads CASSFSWRGGTDTQYF. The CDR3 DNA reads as TGTGCCAGCAGCTTTAGTTGGCGGGGGGGCACAGATACGCAGTATTTT. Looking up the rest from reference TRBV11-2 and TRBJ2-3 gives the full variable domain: EAGVAQSPRYKIIEKRQSVAFWCNPISGHATLYWYQQILGQGPKLLIQFQNNGVVDDSQLPKDRFSAERLKGVDSTLKIQPAKLEDSAVYLCASSFSWRGGTDTQYFGPGTRLTVL.

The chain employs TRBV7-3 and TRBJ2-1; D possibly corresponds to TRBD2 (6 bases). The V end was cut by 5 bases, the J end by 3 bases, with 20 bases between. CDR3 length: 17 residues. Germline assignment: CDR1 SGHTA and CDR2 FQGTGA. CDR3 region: CASSLGTSSLGYNEQFF. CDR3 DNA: TGTGCCAGCAGCCTAGGGACTTCGTCCCTGGGCTACAATGAGCAGTTCTTC.

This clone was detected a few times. CDR3 nucleotides: TGTGCCAGTAGTACCTCGACCCTAGCGGGGACCTACGAGCAGTACTTC. It specifies CASSTSTLAGTYEQYF. The rearrangement joins TRBV19 to TRBJ2-7; 9 bases line up with TRBD2. From germline, CDR1 is LNHDA and CDR2 SQIVND (reference sequence). Germline trimming cut 4 bases from V and 2 bases from J; bases unmatched to any gene: 9. The CDR3 covers 16 residues.

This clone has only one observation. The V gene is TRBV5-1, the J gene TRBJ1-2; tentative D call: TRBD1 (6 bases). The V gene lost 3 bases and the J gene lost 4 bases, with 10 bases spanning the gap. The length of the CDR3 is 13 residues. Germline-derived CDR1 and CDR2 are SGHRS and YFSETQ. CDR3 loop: CASSSQGGYGYTF. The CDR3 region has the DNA TGCGCCAGCAGCTCCCAAGGGGGCTATGGCTACACCTTC.

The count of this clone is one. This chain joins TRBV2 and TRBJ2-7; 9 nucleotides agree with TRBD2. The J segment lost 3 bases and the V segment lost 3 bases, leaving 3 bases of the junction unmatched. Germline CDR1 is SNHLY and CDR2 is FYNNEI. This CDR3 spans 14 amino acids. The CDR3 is CASSDERGVYEQYF. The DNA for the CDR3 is TGTGCCAGCAGTGACGAGCGGGGGGTCTACGAGCAGTACTTC.

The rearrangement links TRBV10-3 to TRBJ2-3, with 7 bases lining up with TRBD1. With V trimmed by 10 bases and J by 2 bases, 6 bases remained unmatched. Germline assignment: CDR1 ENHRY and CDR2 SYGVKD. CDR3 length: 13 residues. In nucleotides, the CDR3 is TGTGCCACCGGACAGGCCTCCACAGATACGCAGTATTTT. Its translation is CATGQASTDTQYF.

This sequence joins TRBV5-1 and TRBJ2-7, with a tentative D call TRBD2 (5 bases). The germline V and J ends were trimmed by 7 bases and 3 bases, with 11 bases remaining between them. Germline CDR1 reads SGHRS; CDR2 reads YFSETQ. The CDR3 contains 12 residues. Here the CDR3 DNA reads TGCGCCAGCGTGGGCGGGTACTACGAGCAGTACTTC. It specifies CASVGGYYEQYF.

For the CDR3, the DNA is TGCGCCAGCAGCTTGGCCTGGCGGGGCTCCTACAATGAGCAGTTCTTC. Its translation is CASSLAWRGSYNEQFF. The chain recombines TRBV5-1 with TRBJ2-1; the D gene is possibly TRBD2 (6 bases). Germline lookup yields CDR1 SGHRS and CDR2 YFSETQ. Trimming stripped 0 bases from V and 0 bases from J, with 10 bases between. The CDR3 has 16 residues.

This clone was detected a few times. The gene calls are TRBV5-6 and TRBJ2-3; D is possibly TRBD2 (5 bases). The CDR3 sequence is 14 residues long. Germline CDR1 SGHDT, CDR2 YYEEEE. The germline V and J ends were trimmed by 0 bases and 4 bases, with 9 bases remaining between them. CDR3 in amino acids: CASSLGLASDTQYF. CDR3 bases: TGTGCCAGCAGCTTGGGGTTAGCGTCAGATACGCAGTATTTT.

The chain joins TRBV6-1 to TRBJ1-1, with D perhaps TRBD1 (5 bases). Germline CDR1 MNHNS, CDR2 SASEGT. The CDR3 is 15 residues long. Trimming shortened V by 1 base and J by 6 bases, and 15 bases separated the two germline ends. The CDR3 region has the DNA TGTGCCAGCAGTGAAGGAAGGCGGCTGGGGCCTGAAGCTTTCTTT. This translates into CASSEGRRLGPEAFF.

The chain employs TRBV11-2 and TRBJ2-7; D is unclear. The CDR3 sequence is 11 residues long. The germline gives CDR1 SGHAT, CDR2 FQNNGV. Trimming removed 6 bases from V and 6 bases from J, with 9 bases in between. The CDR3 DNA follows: TGTGCCAGCAGTTATAGCCTCGAGCAGTACTTC. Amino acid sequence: CASSYSLEQYF. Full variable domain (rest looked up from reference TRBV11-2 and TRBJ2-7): EAGVAQSPRYKIIEKRQSVAFWCNPISGHATLYWYQQILGQGPKLLIQFQNNGVVDDSQLPKDRFSAERLKGVDSTLKIQPAKLEDSAVYLCASSYSLEQYFGPGTRLTVT.

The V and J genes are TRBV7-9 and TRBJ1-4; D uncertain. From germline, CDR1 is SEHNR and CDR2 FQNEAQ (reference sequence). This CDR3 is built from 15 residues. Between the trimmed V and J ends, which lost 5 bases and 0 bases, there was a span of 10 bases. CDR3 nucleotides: TGTGCCAGCAGCCATACACCCGCAACTAATGAAAAACTGTTTTTT. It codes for CASSHTPATNEKLFF. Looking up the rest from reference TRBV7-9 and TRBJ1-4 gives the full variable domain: DTGVSQNPRHKITKRGQNVTFRCDPISEHNRLYWYRQTLGQGPEFLTYFQNEAQLEKSRLLSDRFSAERPKGSFSTLEIQRTEQGDSAMYLCASSHTPATNEKLFFGSGTQLSVL.

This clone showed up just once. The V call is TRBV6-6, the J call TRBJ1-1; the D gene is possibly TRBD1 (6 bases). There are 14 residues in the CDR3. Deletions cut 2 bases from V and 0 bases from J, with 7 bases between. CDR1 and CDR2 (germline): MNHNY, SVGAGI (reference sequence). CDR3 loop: CASSYDRLNTEAFF. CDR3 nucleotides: TGTGCCAGCAGTTACGACAGGTTGAACACTGAAGCTTTCTTT.

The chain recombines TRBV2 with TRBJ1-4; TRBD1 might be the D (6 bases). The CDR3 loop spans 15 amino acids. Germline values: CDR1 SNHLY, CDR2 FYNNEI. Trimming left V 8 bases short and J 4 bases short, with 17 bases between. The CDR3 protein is CASPSYRVYNEKLFF. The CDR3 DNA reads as TGTGCCAGCCCGTCCTACAGGGTGTATAATGAAAAACTGTTTTTT.

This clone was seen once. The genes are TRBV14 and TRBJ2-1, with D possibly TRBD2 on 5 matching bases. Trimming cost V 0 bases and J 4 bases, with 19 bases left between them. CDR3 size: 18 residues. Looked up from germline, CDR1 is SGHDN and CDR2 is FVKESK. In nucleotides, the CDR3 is TGTGCCAGCAGCCAAGAGGAAATTACTACCAGAGGGTACAATGAGCAGTTCTTC. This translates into CASSQEEITTRGYNEQFF.

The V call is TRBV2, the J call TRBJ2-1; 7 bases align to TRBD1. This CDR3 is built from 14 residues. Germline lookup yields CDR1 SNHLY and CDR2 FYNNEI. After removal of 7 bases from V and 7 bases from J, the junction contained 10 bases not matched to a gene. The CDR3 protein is CASMPGGKGNEQFF. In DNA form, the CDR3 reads TGTGCCAGCATGCCAGGGGGAAAAGGAAATGAGCAGTTCTTC. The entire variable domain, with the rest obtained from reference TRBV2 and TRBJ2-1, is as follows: EPEVTQTPSHQVTQMGQEVILRCVPISNHLYFYWYRQILGQKVEFLVSFYNNEISEKSEIFDDQFSVERPDGSNFTLKIRSTKLEDSAMYFCASMPGGKGNEQFFGPGTRLTVL.